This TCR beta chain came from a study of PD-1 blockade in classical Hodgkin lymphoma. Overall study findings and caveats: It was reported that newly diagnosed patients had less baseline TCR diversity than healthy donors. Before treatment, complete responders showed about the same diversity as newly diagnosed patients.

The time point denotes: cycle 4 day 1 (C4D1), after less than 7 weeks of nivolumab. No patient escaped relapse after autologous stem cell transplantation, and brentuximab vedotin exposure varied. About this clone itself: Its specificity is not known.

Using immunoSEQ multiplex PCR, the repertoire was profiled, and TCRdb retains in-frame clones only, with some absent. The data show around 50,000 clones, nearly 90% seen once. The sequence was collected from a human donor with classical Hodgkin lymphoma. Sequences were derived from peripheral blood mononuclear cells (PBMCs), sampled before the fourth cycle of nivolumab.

The CDR3 DNA sequence: TGTGCCAGCAGATTGAACCTCGGATCCTACAATGAGCAGTTCTTC. It yields the protein CASRLNLGSYNEQFF. This sequence joins TRBV5-6 and TRBJ2-1; no definite D call. The CDR3 contains 15 residues. CDR1 and CDR2 (germline): SGHDT, YYEEEE. Deletions cut 5 bases from V and 1 base from J, with 13 bases between.